This T cell receptor beta chain was profiled in a study of blood T cell repertoires in COVID-19. The overall study: Nucleic acid was either cDNA or gDNA, and it came from T cells, B-cell-depleted T cells, or PBMCs.

This CDR3 has 17 residues. V lost 0 bases, J lost 3 bases, and 18 bases lay in between. CDR1 is LGHDT and CDR2 is YNNKEL in the germline V gene (reference sequence). The table came from immunoSEQ multiplex PCR; TCRdb's copy has only in-frame clones and leaves some out. The sample yields 250,000 to 300,000 clones, 90% seen once. Researchers sorted participants into cohorts using their self-reported clinical history. The chain has TRBV3-1 (or the pseudogene TRBV3-2) and TRBJ2-7; D possibly corresponds to TRBD2 (6 bases). This sequence originates from a woman aged 25 to 45 who had recovered from COVID-19. The sample comprised PBMCs or T cells enriched from blood (not recorded which). The CDR3 nucleotides are TGTGCCAGCAGCCAAGATTCTAGGTCGGGAGACGGCTACGAGCAGTACTTC. Its protein product is CASSQDSRSGDGYEQYF.